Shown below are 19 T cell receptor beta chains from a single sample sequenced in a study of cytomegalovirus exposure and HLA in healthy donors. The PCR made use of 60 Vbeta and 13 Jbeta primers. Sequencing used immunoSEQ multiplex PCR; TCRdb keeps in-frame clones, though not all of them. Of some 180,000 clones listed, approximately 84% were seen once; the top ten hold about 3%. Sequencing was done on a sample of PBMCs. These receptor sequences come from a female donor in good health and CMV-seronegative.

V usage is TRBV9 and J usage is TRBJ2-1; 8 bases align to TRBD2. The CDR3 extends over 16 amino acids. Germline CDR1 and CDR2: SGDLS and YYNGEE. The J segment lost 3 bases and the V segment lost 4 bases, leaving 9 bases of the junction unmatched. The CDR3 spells CASSFEAGVVYNEQFF. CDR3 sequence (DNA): TGTGCCAGCAGCTTCGAAGCGGGAGTGGTCTACAATGAGCAGTTCTTC. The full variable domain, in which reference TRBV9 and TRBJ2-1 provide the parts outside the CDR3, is DSGVTQTPKHLITATGQRVTLRCSPRSGDLSVYWYQQSLDQGLQFLIQYYNGEERAKGNILERFSAQQFPDLHSELNLSSLELGDSALYFCASSFEAGVVYNEQFFGPGTRLTVL.

The CDR3 sequence is CASSQAGGGPLGEQYF. The DNA for the CDR3 is TGTGCCAGCAGCCAAGCTGGCGGGGGACCCCTTGGAGAGCAGTACTTC. The chain employs TRBV14 and TRBJ2-5; TRBD2 aligns across 7 bases. The CDR3 runs to 16 residues. Germline CDR1 is SGHDN and CDR2 is FVKESK. Germline trimming cut 1 base from V and 11 bases from J; bases unmatched to any gene: 16.

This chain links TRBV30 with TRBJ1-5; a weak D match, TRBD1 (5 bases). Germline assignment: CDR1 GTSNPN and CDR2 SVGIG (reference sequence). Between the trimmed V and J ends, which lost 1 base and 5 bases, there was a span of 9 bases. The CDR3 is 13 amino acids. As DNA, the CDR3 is TGTGCCTGGAGTGCCCAGACAGATCAGCCCCAGCATTTT. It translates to CAWSAQTDQPQHF.

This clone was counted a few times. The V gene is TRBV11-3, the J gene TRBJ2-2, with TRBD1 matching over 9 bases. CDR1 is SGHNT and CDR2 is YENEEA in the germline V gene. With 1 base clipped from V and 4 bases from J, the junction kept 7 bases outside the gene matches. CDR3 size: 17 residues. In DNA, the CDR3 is TGTGCCAGCAGCTTAGTAGCCTGGGACAGGGTCACCGGGGAGCTGTTTTTT. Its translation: CASSLVAWDRVTGELFF.

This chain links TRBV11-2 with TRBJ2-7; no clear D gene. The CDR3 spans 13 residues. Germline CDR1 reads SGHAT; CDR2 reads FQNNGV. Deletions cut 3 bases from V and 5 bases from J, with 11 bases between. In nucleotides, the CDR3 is TGTGCCAGCAGCTTGGGCAGTGTGGACGAGCAGTACTTC. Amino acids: CASSLGSVDEQYF. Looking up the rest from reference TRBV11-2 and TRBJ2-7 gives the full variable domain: EAGVAQSPRYKIIEKRQSVAFWCNPISGHATLYWYQQILGQGPKLLIQFQNNGVVDDSQLPKDRFSAERLKGVDSTLKIQPAKLEDSAVYLCASSLGSVDEQYFGPGTRLTVT.

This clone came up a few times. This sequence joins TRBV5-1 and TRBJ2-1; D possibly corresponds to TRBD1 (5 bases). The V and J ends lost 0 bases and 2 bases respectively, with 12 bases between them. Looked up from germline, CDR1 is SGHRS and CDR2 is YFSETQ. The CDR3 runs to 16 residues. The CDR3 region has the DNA TGCGCCAGCAGCTTGGCGTCTGCAGGGACCTACAATGAGCAGTTCTTC. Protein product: CASSLASAGTYNEQFF.

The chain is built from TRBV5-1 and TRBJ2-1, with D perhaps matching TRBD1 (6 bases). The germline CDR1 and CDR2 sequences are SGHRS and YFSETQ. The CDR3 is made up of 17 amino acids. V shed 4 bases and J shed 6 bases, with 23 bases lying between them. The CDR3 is CASSPDSRDGRRNEQFF. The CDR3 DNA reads TGCGCCAGCAGCCCGGACAGTCGAGACGGTCGTCGCAATGAGCAGTTCTTC.

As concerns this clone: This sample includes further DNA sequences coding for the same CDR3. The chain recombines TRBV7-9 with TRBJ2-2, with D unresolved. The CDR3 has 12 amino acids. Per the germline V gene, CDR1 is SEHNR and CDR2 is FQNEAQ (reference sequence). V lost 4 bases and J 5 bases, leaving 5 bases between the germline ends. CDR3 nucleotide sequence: TGTGCCAGCAGCTCCGGGACCGGGGAGCTGTTTTTT. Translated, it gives CASSSGTGELFF.

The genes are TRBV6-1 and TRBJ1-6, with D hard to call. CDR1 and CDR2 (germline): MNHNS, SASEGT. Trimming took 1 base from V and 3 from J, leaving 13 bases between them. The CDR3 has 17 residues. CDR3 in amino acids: CASSEGVGGNYNSPLHF. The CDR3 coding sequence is TGTGCCAGCAGTGAAGGGGTGGGCGGGAACTATAATTCACCCCTCCACTTT.

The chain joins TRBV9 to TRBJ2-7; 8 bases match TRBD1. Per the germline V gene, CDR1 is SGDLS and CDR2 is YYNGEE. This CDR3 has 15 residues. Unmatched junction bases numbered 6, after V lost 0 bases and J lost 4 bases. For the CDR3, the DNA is TGTGCCAGCAGCGTAGAAGGACAGGGATGGTACGAGCAGTACTTC. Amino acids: CASSVEGQGWYEQYF.

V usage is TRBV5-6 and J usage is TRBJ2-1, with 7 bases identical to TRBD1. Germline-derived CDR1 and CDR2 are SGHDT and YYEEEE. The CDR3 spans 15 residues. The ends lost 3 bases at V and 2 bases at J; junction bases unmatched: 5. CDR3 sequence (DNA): TGTGCCAGCAGCTATGACAGGGTACCCTACAATGAGCAGTTCTTC. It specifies CASSYDRVPYNEQFF. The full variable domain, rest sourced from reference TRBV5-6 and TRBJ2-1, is DAGVTQSPTHLIKTRGQQVTLRCSPKSGHDTVSWYQQALGQGPQFIFQYYEEEERQRGNFPDRFSGHQFPNYSSELNVNALLLGDSALYLCASSYDRVPYNEQFFGPGTRLTVL.

DNA of the CDR3: TGTGCCAGCAGCGTATCCGGGACACCTTACTACGAGCAGTACTTC. Translating it yields CASSVSGTPYYEQYF. The chain employs TRBV9 and TRBJ2-7; a weak D match, TRBD1 (6 bases). CDR3 size: 15 residues. From germline, CDR1 is SGDLS and CDR2 YYNGEE. V was trimmed by 1 base and J by 3 bases, leaving 14 bases between them. Supplemented by reference TRBV9 and TRBJ2-7, the full variable domain reads DSGVTQTPKHLITATGQRVTLRCSPRSGDLSVYWYQQSLDQGLQFLIQYYNGEERAKGNILERFSAQQFPDLHSELNLSSLELGDSALYFCASSVSGTPYYEQYFGPGTRLTVT.

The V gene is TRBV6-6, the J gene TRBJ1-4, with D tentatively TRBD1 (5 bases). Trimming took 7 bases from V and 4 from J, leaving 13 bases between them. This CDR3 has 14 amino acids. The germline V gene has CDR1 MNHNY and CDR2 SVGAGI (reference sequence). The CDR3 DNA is TGTGCCAGCACCCGGGGGGGTAATAATGAAAAACTGTTTTTT. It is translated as CASTRGGNNEKLFF.

The CDR3, as DNA: TGCAGCGTTGAAGGGGGACAGGGTTTCGACGAGCAGTACTTC. The encoded protein is CSVEGGQGFDEQYF. The chain couples TRBV29-1 to TRBJ2-7; the match to TRBD1 covers 9 bases. With V trimmed by 1 base and J by 5 bases, 6 bases remained unmatched. Germline V gene sequence: CDR1 SQVTM, CDR2 ANQGSEA. The CDR3 has 14 amino acids.

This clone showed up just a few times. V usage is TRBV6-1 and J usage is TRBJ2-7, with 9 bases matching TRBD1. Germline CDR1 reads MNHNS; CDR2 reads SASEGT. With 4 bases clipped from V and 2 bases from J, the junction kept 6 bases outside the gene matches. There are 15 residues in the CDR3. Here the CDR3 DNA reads TGTGCCAGCAGTGTTGTGGACAGGGGCGCCTACGAGCAGTACTTC. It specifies CASSVVDRGAYEQYF.

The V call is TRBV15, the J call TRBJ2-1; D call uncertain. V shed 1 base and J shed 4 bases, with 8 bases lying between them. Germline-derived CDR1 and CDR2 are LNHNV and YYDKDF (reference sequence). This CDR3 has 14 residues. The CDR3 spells CATSRASLYNEQFF. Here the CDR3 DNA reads TGTGCCACCAGCAGAGCAAGCCTTTACAATGAGCAGTTCTTC.

CDR3 bases: TGTGCCAGCAGAATAACCAGGGAAAGGAGTACTGAAGCTTTCTTT. The encoded protein is CASRITRERSTEAFF. The chain carries TRBV6-5 and TRBJ1-1; a possible D gene is TRBD1 (5 bases). V was clipped by 6 bases and J by 5 bases, with 19 bases between them. CDR3 length equals 15 residues. Per the germline V gene, CDR1 is MNHEY and CDR2 is SVGAGI.

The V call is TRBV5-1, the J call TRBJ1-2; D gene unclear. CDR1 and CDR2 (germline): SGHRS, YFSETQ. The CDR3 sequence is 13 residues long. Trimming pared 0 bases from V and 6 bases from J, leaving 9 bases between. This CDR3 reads CASSLASGNGYTF. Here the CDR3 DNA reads TGCGCCAGCAGCTTGGCCTCGGGGAATGGCTACACCTTC.

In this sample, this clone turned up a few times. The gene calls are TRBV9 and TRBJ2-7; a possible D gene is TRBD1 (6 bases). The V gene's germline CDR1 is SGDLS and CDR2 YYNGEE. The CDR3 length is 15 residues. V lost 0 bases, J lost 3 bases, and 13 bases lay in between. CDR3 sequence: CASSVGWQGNYEQYF. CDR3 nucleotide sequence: TGTGCCAGCAGCGTAGGATGGCAGGGGAACTACGAGCAGTACTTC.